This entry lists 11 T cell receptor beta chains sequenced from one sample in a study of blood T cell repertoires in COVID-19 (dated by TCRdb to the early 2020s). The method behind the library was the immunoSEQ multiplex PCR assay. Drawn from immuneACCESS, this table holds only the in-frame rearrangements with V and J called that TCRdb kept. Clones are partly lost; checked studies trace under half to an unresolved V gene and leave the rest unexplained. Recorded for this sample are 150,000 to 200,000 clones; 79% of them occurred a single time. The biggest ten clones account for 8.1% of the sample. The specimen was peripheral blood. These receptors were obtained from a woman aged 55-70 years with COVID-19, enrolled during active disease.

The chain employs TRBV9 and TRBJ1-4; 7 nucleotides line up with TRBD1. CDR1 SGDLS and CDR2 YYNGEE come from the germline V gene. This CDR3 region has 16 residues. V was pared by 3 bases and J by 3 bases, with 8 bases of the junction left unmatched. CDR3 nucleotide sequence: TGTGCCAGCAGCGCCGAGGGGACAGCGCCTAATGAAAAACTGTTTTTT. Encoded protein: CASSAEGTAPNEKLFF.

The V and J genes are TRBV19 and TRBJ2-7; D might be TRBD1 (6 bases). The V gene lost 6 bases and the J gene lost 1 base, with 13 bases spanning the gap. The CDR3 is 14 residues long. The germline gives CDR1 LNHDA, CDR2 SQIVND (reference sequence). CDR3 nucleotides: TGTGCCAGTAGGGCCCAGGGGCAATCCTACGAGCAGTACTTC. Its translation: CASRAQGQSYEQYF. Based on the CDR3 plus reference TRBV19 and TRBJ2-7, the full variable domain is DGGITQSPKYLFRKEGQNVTLSCEQNLNHDAMYWYRQDPGQGLRLIYYSQIVNDFQKGDIAEGYSVSREKKESFPLTVTSAQKNPTAFYLCASRAQGQSYEQYFGPGTRLTVT.

The chain employs TRBV2 and TRBJ2-1; a possible D gene is TRBD1 (5 bases). The CDR3 is 15 residues long. The V end lost 7 bases, the J end lost 0 bases, and 13 bases lay between the germline ends. Germline loops: CDR1 SNHLY, CDR2 FYNNEI. The CDR3 DNA reads TGTGCCAGCATTAATGACAGAAACTCCTACAATGAGCAGTTCTTC. It yields the protein CASINDRNSYNEQFF. Full variable domain (outside the CDR3, taken from reference TRBV2 and TRBJ2-1): EPEVTQTPSHQVTQMGQEVILRCVPISNHLYFYWYRQILGQKVEFLVSFYNNEISEKSEIFDDQFSVERPDGSNFTLKIRSTKLEDSAMYFCASINDRNSYNEQFFGPGTRLTVL.

This chain links TRBV3-1 (or the pseudogene TRBV3-2) with TRBJ1-3; D gene uncertain. Trimming removed 2 bases from V and 4 bases from J, with 6 bases in between. CDR1 and CDR2 from the germline V gene are LGHDT and YNNKEL (reference sequence). The CDR3 length is 13 residues. CDR3: CASSQNSGNTIYF. In DNA, the CDR3 is TGTGCCAGCAGCCAAAACTCGGGAAACACCATATATTTT.

This clone was observed a single time. The V and J genes are TRBV10-3 and TRBJ1-1; D gene ambiguous. The CDR3 is 13 residues long. Trimming pared 8 bases from V and 1 base from J, leaving 11 bases between. The germline V gene encodes CDR1 ENHRY and CDR2 SYGVKD. The CDR3 DNA is TGTGCCATCCAGGACTACTCGAACACTGAAGCTTTCTTT. It codes for CAIQDYSNTEAFF.

This chain joins TRBV6-5 and TRBJ2-5, with TRBD1 matching over 8 bases. CDR1 MNHEY and CDR2 SVGAGI come from the germline V gene. The CDR3 extends over 16 amino acids. V shed 4 bases and J 5 bases; nucleotides not matched to a gene: 12. The CDR3 spells CASSWAGGQGLETQYF. CDR3 nucleotides: TGTGCCAGCAGTTGGGCGGGCGGACAGGGTTTGGAGACCCAGTACTTC.

The J gene is TRBJ1-5, the V gene TRBV19, with D possibly being TRBD1 (5 bases). Per the germline V gene, CDR1 is LNHDA and CDR2 is SQIVND (reference sequence). This CDR3 is built from 16 residues. Trimming cost V 1 base and J 6 bases, with 16 bases left between them. The CDR3 is CASSIVGAGFSQPQHF. The CDR3 coding sequence is TGTGCCAGTAGTATAGTAGGGGCAGGGTTTTCTCAGCCCCAGCATTTT.

V usage is TRBV19 and J usage is TRBJ1-2; TRBD1 is a possible D gene (5 bases). V was cut by 5 bases and J by 2 bases, with 18 bases left in between. CDR3 length equals 16 residues. Germline CDR1 is LNHDA and CDR2 is SQIVND (reference sequence). The CDR3 reads CASSALVRQPNYGYTF. CDR3 nucleotide sequence: TGTGCCAGTAGTGCCTTAGTAAGACAGCCGAACTATGGCTACACCTTC.

The rearrangement uses TRBV4-3 and TRBJ1-1; TRBD1 matches at 7 bases. Per germline, CDR1 LGHNA and CDR2 YSLEER. With V trimmed by 2 bases and J by 4 bases, 10 bases remained unmatched. The CDR3 has 16 residues. CDR3 nucleotide sequence: TGCGCCAGCAGCCAATGGACAGGTATGACGAGCACTGAAGCTTTCTTT. As protein: CASSQWTGMTSTEAFF.

The genes are TRBV28 and TRBJ2-2; tentatively, D is TRBD1 (5 bases). The CDR3 is made up of 17 amino acids. Deletions cut 3 bases from V and 4 bases from J, with 18 bases between. Per germline, CDR1 MDHEN and CDR2 SYDVKM. For the CDR3, the DNA is TGTGCCAGCAGTTTTATCGGCCATCAAAGGGGCACCGGGGAGCTGTTTTTT. It translates to CASSFIGHQRGTGELFF.

The genes are TRBV27 and TRBJ2-5; 12 bases agree with TRBD2. The length of the CDR3 is 14 residues. CDR1 MNHEY and CDR2 SMNVEV come from the germline V gene (reference sequence). V was clipped by 3 bases and J by 5 bases; unmatched bases: 1. As DNA, the CDR3 is TGTGCCAGCAGTTTCGGGACTAGCGGGGAGACCCAGTACTTC. It is translated as CASSFGTSGETQYF.